These 21 T cell receptor beta chains originate from one sample sequenced in a study of T-cell memory formation after mild COVID-19. TCRdb passed the 5' RACE reads through MiXCR, listing each CDR3 protein once. The table records roughly 350,000 distinct CDR3 sequences, 20% to 25% of them present only once. Material: PBMCs or a T cell subset sorted from them (not recorded which). These receptors were taken from an adult woman who had mild COVID-19 (a few samples of this study predate the infection). Cell type and time point are not known.

The chain combines TRBV3-1 with TRBJ1-2; D is ambiguous. Germline V CDR1 and CDR2: LGHDT, YNNKEL (reference sequence). This CDR3 contains 15 residues. V was pared by 2 bases and J by 4 bases, with 14 bases between. The CDR3: CASSQTRTAGYGYTF. CDR3 nucleotide sequence: TGTGCCAGCAGCCAAACACGGACGGCAGGCTATGGCTACACCTTC.

This clonotype was seen many times. The V call is TRBV6-5, the J call TRBJ2-1; 8 positions match TRBD2. V lost 0 bases and J lost 3; bases outside the gene matches: 4. Germline CDR1 MNHEY, CDR2 SVGAGI. The CDR3 totals 16 residues. In DNA, the CDR3 is TGTGCCAGCAGTTACTCCCGGGAGGGCCTCTACAATGAGCAGTTCTTC. Translating it yields CASSYSREGLYNEQFF.

The V call is TRBV29-1, the J call TRBJ2-1; unclear D gene. Germline V CDR1 and CDR2: SQVTM, ANQGSEA. The CDR3 has 13 amino acids. Trimming removed 2 bases from V and 2 bases from J, with 7 bases in between. DNA of the CDR3: TGCAGCGTTGAACAAAGAACCTACAATGAGCAGTTCTTC. Translating gives CSVEQRTYNEQFF.

This clonotype was seen a few times. The chain uses TRBV7-6 and TRBJ2-5, with 7 bases identical to TRBD1. V was clipped by 6 bases and J by 5 bases; unmatched bases: 3. From germline, CDR1 is SGHVS and CDR2 FNYEAQ. This CDR3 has 12 residues. The CDR3 sequence: CASRGTDETQYF. CDR3 coding DNA: TGTGCCAGCAGGGGGACAGACGAGACCCAGTACTTC.

J is TRBJ1-1 and V is TRBV2, with D possibly being TRBD1 (5 bases). This CDR3 comprises 14 residues. Trimming shortened V by 6 bases and J by 4 bases, and 15 bases separated the two germline ends. CDR1 is SNHLY and CDR2 is FYNNEI in the germline V gene. The CDR3 sequence is CASSRVRVSTEAFF. DNA of the CDR3: TGTGCCAGCAGCCGGGTCAGGGTGAGCACTGAAGCTTTCTTT. The full variable domain, completed using reference TRBV2 and TRBJ1-1, is EPEVTQTPSHQVTQMGQEVILRCVPISNHLYFYWYRQILGQKVEFLVSFYNNEISEKSEIFDDQFSVERPDGSNFTLKIRSTKLEDSAMYFCASSRVRVSTEAFFGQGTRLTVV.

The chain employs TRBV4-3 and TRBJ1-2, with a possible D match to TRBD1 (5 bases). Deletions cut 6 bases from V and 4 bases from J, with 12 bases between. Germline CDR1 reads LGHNA; CDR2 reads YSLEER. This CDR3 comprises 13 residues. CDR3 protein: CASSRGSGYGYTF. The DNA for the CDR3 is TGCGCCAGCAGTCGGGGCTCGGGCTATGGCTACACCTTC.

This chain joins TRBV7-9 and TRBJ1-3; a possible D gene is TRBD1 (6 bases). The CDR3 is 15 residues long. Trimming took 4 bases from V and 3 from J, leaving 13 bases between them. The V gene's germline CDR1 is SEHNR and CDR2 FQNEAQ (reference sequence). The CDR3 DNA sequence: TGTGCCAGCAGCTCGCACAACAGGGATGGAAACACCATATATTTT. Its protein product is CASSSHNRDGNTIYF.

In its sample, this clonotype was seen a few times. The chain recombines TRBV7-9 with TRBJ2-1; D tentatively reads TRBD1 or TRBD2 (5 bases each). The CDR3 runs to 15 residues. V lost 5 bases, J lost 2 bases, and 13 bases lay in between. Germline loops: CDR1 SEHNR, CDR2 FQNEAQ (reference sequence). The CDR3 DNA reads TGTGCCAGCAGCCAAGAGGGGTACGCCTACAATGAGCAGTTCTTC. Amino acids: CASSQEGYAYNEQFF.

The rearrangement links TRBV20-1 to TRBJ1-5; 10 nucleotides agree with TRBD1. V lost 6 bases, J lost 5 bases, and 10 bases stayed unmatched. Germline V gene data show CDR1 as DFQATT and CDR2 as SNEGSKA (reference sequence). The CDR3 is made up of 15 amino acids. CDR3 loop: CSALDRGRADQPQHF. The DNA for the CDR3 is TGCAGTGCGCTTGACAGGGGGCGCGCGGATCAGCCCCAGCATTTT.

V and J are TRBV24-1 and TRBJ2-3; 8 bases map to TRBD1. Germline values: CDR1 KGHDR, CDR2 SFDVKD. The CDR3 contains 16 residues. J was trimmed by 0 bases and V by 5 bases; bases with no gene match: 6. The CDR3 coding sequence is TGTGCCACCAGTGCCGGGACAGGATATAGCACAGATACGCAGTATTTT. Protein sequence: CATSAGTGYSTDTQYF.

This clonotype was observed a single time. The V and J genes are TRBV7-2 and TRBJ1-2, with 9 bases matching TRBD1. V trimming: 5 bases; J trimming: 0 bases; junction bases outside the gene matches: 4. The CDR3 loop spans 15 amino acids. Looked up from germline, CDR1 is SGHTA and CDR2 is FQGNSA. This CDR3 reads CASSIGTGTNYGYTF. CDR3 bases: TGTGCCAGCAGCATCGGGACAGGGACTAACTATGGCTACACCTTC.

V gene TRBV20-1 combines with J gene TRBJ2-2; D is unresolved. CDR1 is DFQATT and CDR2 is SNEGSKA in the germline V gene (reference sequence). The V gene lost 8 bases and the J gene lost 7 bases, with 17 bases spanning the gap. This CDR3 is 13 amino acids long. CDR3: CSPYGPGLGELFF. The CDR3 bases are TGCAGTCCATACGGTCCGGGCCTCGGGGAGCTGTTTTTT.

This clonotype was detected only a few times. The V and J genes are TRBV12-3 or TRBV12-4 and TRBJ2-1; D ambiguous. V was pared by 2 bases and J by 6 bases, with 14 bases between. This CDR3 has 15 residues. In DNA, the CDR3 is TGTGCCAGCAGTTTATGGAGTCCCTCGAGCAATGAGCAGTTCTTC. This sequence encodes CASSLWSPSSNEQFF.

The CDR3 loop reads CASSHTRSTDTQYF. The CDR3 nucleotides read TGTGCCAGCAGCCATACGCGTAGCACAGATACGCAGTATTTT. This chain uses TRBV3-1 with TRBJ2-3; D unclear. Trimming stripped 3 bases from V and 0 bases from J, with 7 bases between. The CDR3 sequence is 14 residues long. From germline, CDR1 is LGHDT and CDR2 YNNKEL (reference sequence).

This clonotype was found a few times. J is TRBJ1-2 and V is TRBV10-3; tentative D call: TRBD1 (6 bases). The V gene's germline CDR1 is ENHRY and CDR2 SYGVKD. The germline V and J ends were trimmed by 5 bases and 8 bases, with 15 bases remaining between them. CDR3 length: 13 amino acids. CDR3 nucleotides: TGTGCCATCAGTAACGGACAGATAAGGGGCTACACCTTC. Protein product: CAISNGQIRGYTF.

The chain is built from TRBV5-1 and TRBJ1-6; 9 nucleotides match TRBD1. The trim removed 5 bases at V and 6 bases at J, leaving 3 bases unmatched. Germline V lookup: CDR1 SGHRS, CDR2 YFSETQ. This CDR3 has 14 residues. The CDR3 loop reads CASRLTGGNSPLHF. The CDR3 nucleotides are TGCGCCAGCAGGTTGACAGGGGGTAATTCACCCCTCCACTTT.

The V gene is TRBV15, the J gene TRBJ1-5, with D possibly matching TRBD1 (5 bases). Trimming took off 3 bases at V and 2 bases at J, with 14 bases between the two ends. Germline V CDR1 and CDR2: LNHNV, YYDKDF (reference sequence). The CDR3 length is 16 residues. The CDR3 loop reads CATSSLQGLGNQPQHF. The CDR3 bases are TGTGCCACCAGCAGTCTTCAGGGCCTAGGCAATCAGCCCCAGCATTTT.

There are a few counts of this clonotype. V gene TRBV7-3 combines with J gene TRBJ1-1; D is possibly TRBD1 (5 bases). CDR1 and CDR2 from the germline V gene are SGHTA and FQGTGA. CDR3 length: 13 residues. V lost 8 bases and J lost 1, with 11 bases in between. The CDR3, as DNA: TGTGCCAGCGGTGGAGGGGCGAACACTGAAGCTTTCTTT. Translating it yields CASGGGANTEAFF.

This clonotype has a count of ten or more. The chain recombines TRBV4-1 with TRBJ1-1, with D possibly being TRBD1 (6 bases). The CDR3 extends over 15 amino acids. Trimming removed 4 bases at V and 2 bases at J, with 14 bases between. The germline V gene encodes CDR1 MGHRA and CDR2 YSYEKL. CDR3 nucleotide sequence: TGCGCCAGCAGCCCAACCGACAGGTATAACACTGAAGCTTTCTTT. It is translated as CASSPTDRYNTEAFF.

V and J are TRBV25-1 and TRBJ1-2; maybe TRBD1 (5 bases). The CDR3 loop spans 14 amino acids. The V gene's germline CDR1 is MGHDK and CDR2 SYGVNS. Between the trimmed V and J ends, which lost 4 bases and 3 bases, there was a span of 12 bases. CDR3 protein: CASSGSGTYYGYTF. DNA of the CDR3: TGTGCCAGCAGTGGATCAGGGACCTACTATGGCTACACCTTC.

This clonotype has just a few counts. The rearrangement uses TRBV5-1 and TRBJ1-1, with TRBD1 as a possible D gene (6 bases). The CDR3 extends over 12 amino acids. V was cut by 3 bases and J by 8 bases, with 11 bases left in between. Germline loops: CDR1 SGHRS, CDR2 YFSETQ. This CDR3 reads CASSSSGGEAFF. Written as DNA, the CDR3 is TGCGCCAGCAGCTCGTCCGGGGGCGAAGCTTTCTTT.